The 29 T cell receptor beta chains given below trace back to one sample, sequenced in a study of blood T cell repertoires in COVID-19. Sequencing used immunoSEQ multiplex PCR; TCRdb keeps in-frame clones, though not all of them. Of fewer than 200,000 clones listed, roughly 85% are singletons. Sequencing used peripheral blood. These receptors all stem from a man aged 45-65 years with active or convalescent COVID-19.

This rearrangement joins TRBV19 to TRBJ1-2; maybe TRBD1 (5 bases). Trimming left V 1 base short and J 6 bases short, with 12 bases between. The germline V gene encodes CDR1 LNHDA and CDR2 SQIVND (reference sequence). The CDR3 contains 14 residues. This CDR3 reads CASSIASGLNGYTF. CDR3 DNA: TGTGCCAGTAGTATAGCCTCAGGGCTGAATGGCTACACCTTC.

V is TRBV6-5 and J is TRBJ1-1; no definite D call. The CDR3 sequence is 14 residues long. In germline, CDR1 is MNHEY, CDR2 SVGAGI. Deletions cut 4 bases from V and 13 bases from J, with 22 bases between. The DNA for the CDR3 is TGTGCCAGCAGTTCCCCTCGGAGGGAGTTAACAGTTTTCTTT. Protein: CASSSPRRELTVFF.

The V and J genes are TRBV3-1 (or the pseudogene TRBV3-2) and TRBJ2-1; 9 positions agree with TRBD2. This CDR3 region has 17 residues. V shed 1 base and J 4 bases; nucleotides not matched to a gene: 8. Germline CDR1 and CDR2: LGHDT and YNNKEL (reference sequence). CDR3 loop: CASSQARGREGYNEQFF. The DNA of the CDR3 is TGTGCCAGCAGCCAAGCCCGGGGGCGGGAGGGATACAATGAGCAGTTCTTC.

V and J are TRBV6-2 or TRBV6-3 and TRBJ1-1; D perhaps matches TRBD1 (5 bases). Germline V gives CDR1 MNHEY, CDR2 SVGEGT. CDR3 length equals 13 residues. V was clipped by 6 bases and J by 8 bases, with 16 bases between them. CDR3 in amino acids: CASSSTVSLEAFF. The CDR3 DNA follows: TGTGCCAGCAGCTCGACAGTCTCCCTGGAAGCTTTCTTT.

CDR3 region: CASSIARGAEAFF. CDR3 DNA: TGTGCCAGTAGTATAGCCAGGGGCGCTGAAGCTTTCTTT. The chain combines TRBV19 with TRBJ1-1; TRBD1 is a possible D gene (6 bases). Germline V gene sequence: CDR1 LNHDA, CDR2 SQIVND (reference sequence). The CDR3 has 13 residues. Trimming shortened V by 1 base and J by 6 bases, and 9 bases separated the two germline ends.

The chain employs TRBV12-5 and TRBJ1-1; D possibly corresponds to TRBD1 (5 bases). The germline gives CDR1 LGHNT, CDR2 FRNRAP. V was clipped by 9 bases and J by 0 bases, with 14 bases between them. This CDR3 region has 14 residues. The CDR3: CASRKQVMNTEAFF. CDR3 bases: TGTGCTAGCAGAAAACAGGTGATGAACACTGAAGCTTTCTTT.

This chain uses TRBV11-3 with TRBJ2-1; D gene unclear. V was pared by 1 base and J by 0 bases, with 4 bases between. CDR1 and CDR2 (germline): SGHNT, YENEEA. CDR3 length: 14 residues. The CDR3 DNA reads as TGTGCCAGCAGCTTAGGCGTCTCCTACAATGAGCAGTTCTTC. This gives the protein CASSLGVSYNEQFF.

The genes are TRBV2 and TRBJ1-6; 10 nucleotides match TRBD1. The CDR3 is made up of 15 amino acids. After removal of 6 bases from V and 9 bases from J, the junction contained 8 bases not matched to a gene. Germline V gene lookup returns CDR1 SNHLY and CDR2 FYNNEI. The CDR3 loop is CASRGGTGDISPLHF. In DNA, the CDR3 is TGTGCCAGCAGGGGGGGGACAGGGGATATTTCACCCCTCCACTTT.

The chain has TRBV4-3 and TRBJ2-3; D unresolved. Germline CDR1 is LGHNA and CDR2 is YSLEER. CDR3 length: 16 amino acids. The V end lost 0 bases, the J end lost 2 bases, and 12 bases lay between the germline ends. The DNA for the CDR3 is TGCGCCAGCAGCCAAGATGAAAACGGTCCCACAGATACGCAGTATTTT. As protein: CASSQDENGPTDTQYF.

This chain connects TRBV29-1 to TRBJ1-2, with D perhaps TRBD1 (5 bases). Trimming took off 5 bases at V and 3 bases at J, with 13 bases between the two ends. The CDR3 totals 13 residues. The germline CDR1 and CDR2 sequences are SQVTM and ANQGSEA. The CDR3 DNA is TGCAGCGTTCCCAGGGTAGGGGACTATGGCTACACCTTC. Amino acids: CSVPRVGDYGYTF.

The J gene is TRBJ1-1, the V gene TRBV7-3; D remains unclear. The CDR3 contains 14 residues. Germline V gene sequence: CDR1 SGHTA, CDR2 FQGTGA. Trimming shortened V by 0 bases and J by 1 base, and 6 bases separated the two germline ends. CDR3 nucleotide sequence: TGTGCCAGCAGCTTAACGTCAGGGAACACTGAAGCTTTCTTT. This codes for CASSLTSGNTEAFF.

The rearrangement links TRBV4-2 to TRBJ2-6; D ambiguous. This CDR3 spans 16 amino acids. V lost 0 bases and J 0 bases, leaving 6 bases between the germline ends. Germline V gene data show CDR1 as LGHNA and CDR2 as YNFKEQ. Written as DNA, the CDR3 is TGTGCCAGCAGCCAAGATCAGGACTCTGGGGCCAACGTCCTGACTTTC. It translates to CASSQDQDSGANVLTF.

The V and J genes are TRBV18 and TRBJ2-1, with D unresolved. Trimming removed 6 bases from V and 7 bases from J, with 16 bases in between. CDR3 length equals 14 residues. Germline V CDR1 and CDR2: KGHSH, LQKENI. CDR3 residues: CASSGNGLMNEQFF. The CDR3, as DNA: TGTGCCAGCTCCGGTAACGGTTTAATGAATGAGCAGTTCTTC. Combining the CDR3 with reference TRBV18 and TRBJ2-1 gives the whole variable domain NAGVMQNPRHLVRRRGQEARLRCSPMKGHSHVYWYRQLPEEGLKFMVYLQKENIIDESGMPKERFSAEFPKEGPSILRIQQVVRGDSAAYFCASSGNGLMNEQFFGPGTRLTVL.

The J gene is TRBJ2-2, the V gene TRBV5-1; D perhaps matches TRBD2 (6 bases). Germline values: CDR1 SGHRS, CDR2 YFSETQ. Trimming shortened V by 4 bases and J by 8 bases, and 18 bases separated the two germline ends. This CDR3 has 15 residues. The CDR3 DNA is TGCGCCAGCAGCCCCGGGGGTCCCACTACTGGGGAGCTGTTTTTT. This translates into CASSPGGPTTGELFF.

The genes are TRBV5-5 and TRBJ1-2, with a weak D call TRBD1 (6 bases). CDR1 is SGHKS and CDR2 is YYEKEE in the germline V gene (reference sequence). The V and J ends lost 0 bases and 8 bases respectively, with 14 bases between them. The CDR3 totals 14 residues. CDR3 protein: CASSLGNGTFGYTF. The CDR3 DNA reads as TGTGCCAGCAGCTTGGGCAACGGGACATTCGGCTACACCTTC.

The gene calls are TRBV24-1 and TRBJ2-1, with D maybe TRBD1 (5 bases). This CDR3 has 15 residues. The germline CDR1 and CDR2 sequences are KGHDR and SFDVKD. Trimming took off 4 bases at V and 5 bases at J, with 14 bases between the two ends. The CDR3 region has the DNA TGTGCCACCAGTGACCCGTTGGGCAGGGACAATGAGCAGTTCTTC. Encoded protein: CATSDPLGRDNEQFF.

This chain links TRBV6-2 or TRBV6-3 with TRBJ2-2; 7 bases are shared with TRBD1. J lost 5 bases, V lost 4 bases, and 7 bases had no gene match. In germline, CDR1 is MNHEY, CDR2 SVGEGT. The CDR3 is made up of 15 amino acids. This CDR3 is CASSLDRMGTGELFF. The CDR3 DNA is TGTGCCAGCAGTTTGGACAGGATGGGAACCGGGGAGCTGTTTTTT.

The genes are TRBV27 and TRBJ1-5, with a weak D call TRBD1 (5 bases). Germline V gene lookup returns CDR1 MNHEY and CDR2 SMNVEV (reference sequence). The CDR3 is 14 residues long. The V gene lost 5 bases and the J gene lost 6 bases, with 14 bases spanning the gap. CDR3 in amino acids: CASSLLGGVQPQHF. The CDR3 coding sequence is TGTGCCAGCAGTCTCCTGGGGGGAGTTCAGCCCCAGCATTTT.

The chain employs TRBV6-5 and TRBJ1-5; 7 nucleotides match TRBD1. CDR3 length equals 13 residues. From germline, CDR1 is MNHEY and CDR2 SVGAGI. V trimming: 4 bases; J trimming: 6 bases; junction bases outside the gene matches: 3. CDR3 in amino acids: CASSSGGGQPQHF. CDR3 nucleotide sequence: TGTGCCAGCAGTTCAGGGGGTGGTCAGCCCCAGCATTTT.

This chain joins TRBV5-4 and TRBJ2-7; 10 bases line up with TRBD2. This CDR3 comprises 14 residues. In germline, CDR1 is SGHNT, CDR2 YYREEE (reference sequence). Losses at the gene ends were 5 bases for V and 3 bases for J; bases not matched to a gene: 5. CDR3 sequence: CASRQGLANYEQYF. The CDR3 DNA is TGTGCCAGCAGACAGGGACTAGCGAACTACGAGCAGTACTTC.

The chain carries TRBV11-2 and TRBJ2-2; no definite D call. This CDR3 comprises 16 residues. Trimming cost V 4 bases and J 0 bases, with 12 bases left between them. The V gene's germline CDR1 is SGHAT and CDR2 FQNNGV. As DNA, the CDR3 is TGTGCCAGCAGCTACCTTGGCGGCGCGAACACCGGGGAGCTGTTTTTT. Translating it yields CASSYLGGANTGELFF.

Only one count was recorded for this clone. This chain uses TRBV4-3 with TRBJ1-5; 8 bases are shared with TRBD1. The germline CDR1 and CDR2 sequences are LGHNA and YSLEER. This CDR3 has 14 amino acids. The ends lost 0 bases at V and 7 bases at J; junction bases unmatched: 2. CDR3 in DNA: TGCGCCAGCAGCCAAGAGACAGGGGACCAGCCCCAGCATTTT. This gives the protein CASSQETGDQPQHF.

The genes are TRBV6-2 or TRBV6-3 and TRBJ1-5, with 9 bases aligning to TRBD1. The CDR3 contains 16 residues. Trimming cost V 0 bases and J 3 bases; bases outside gene matches: 3. Germline V gene data show CDR1 as MNHEY and CDR2 as SVGEGT. The CDR3 DNA reads TGTGCCAGCAGTTACTCGGGGACAGGGATCAATCAGCCCCAGCATTTT. This codes for CASSYSGTGINQPQHF.

This clone has only one observation. This chain links TRBV28 with TRBJ2-3; TRBD2 is a possible D gene (7 bases). This CDR3 spans 14 amino acids. The V gene's germline CDR1 is MDHEN and CDR2 SYDVKM. V was trimmed by 6 bases and J by 2 bases, leaving 12 bases between them. In DNA, the CDR3 is TGTGCCAGCAGCTGGGGGGGCCACACAGATACGCAGTATTTT. It encodes CASSWGGHTDTQYF.

The chain links TRBV27 to TRBJ1-2, with 8 bases lining up with TRBD1. The CDR3 loop spans 14 amino acids. V was pared by 4 bases and J by 8 bases, with 9 bases of the junction left unmatched. Germline CDR1 reads MNHEY; CDR2 reads SMNVEV (reference sequence). The CDR3 region has the DNA TGTGCCAGCAGTTCCCCAGGGGGCGTTGAAGGCTACACCTTC. Protein product: CASSSPGGVEGYTF.

The V call is TRBV7-9, the J call TRBJ1-2; D gene unclear. CDR1 is SEHNR and CDR2 is FQNEAQ in the germline V gene (reference sequence). The length of the CDR3 is 14 residues. V gave up 5 bases and J gave up 6 bases, with 16 bases separating them. The CDR3 reads CASSQLQRGNGYTF. Written as DNA, the CDR3 is TGTGCCAGCAGCCAATTGCAGCGAGGAAATGGCTACACCTTC.

The chain employs TRBV2 and TRBJ2-2; 10 positions match TRBD2. The germline V gene encodes CDR1 SNHLY and CDR2 FYNNEI. Trimming took 5 bases from V and 7 from J; bases not matched to a gene: 13. The CDR3 extends over 17 amino acids. The DNA for the CDR3 is TGTGCCAGCAGTTTGGCAGCGGGAGGGCCGAGGGTCGGGGAGCTGTTTTTT. This translates into CASSLAAGGPRVGELFF.

This rearrangement joins TRBV27 to TRBJ1-4; the D is unclear. The ends were cut back, 5 bases at V and 4 bases at J, with 11 bases in the middle. Germline loops: CDR1 MNHEY, CDR2 SMNVEV (reference sequence). This CDR3 spans 14 amino acids. The CDR3 coding sequence is TGTGCCAGCAGTCCTGAGAGAATTAATGAAAAACTGTTTTTT. Translated: CASSPERINEKLFF.

The count of this clone is one. This chain connects TRBV5-5 to TRBJ1-2, with D possibly being TRBD1 (6 bases). Per the germline V gene, CDR1 is SGHKS and CDR2 is YYEKEE (reference sequence). The CDR3 is 14 amino acids. The V end lost 2 bases, the J end lost 4 bases, and 12 bases lay between the germline ends. The CDR3 DNA is TGTGCCAGCAGCTTCGGTGACAGGATCTATGGCTACACCTTC. Its protein is CASSFGDRIYGYTF.